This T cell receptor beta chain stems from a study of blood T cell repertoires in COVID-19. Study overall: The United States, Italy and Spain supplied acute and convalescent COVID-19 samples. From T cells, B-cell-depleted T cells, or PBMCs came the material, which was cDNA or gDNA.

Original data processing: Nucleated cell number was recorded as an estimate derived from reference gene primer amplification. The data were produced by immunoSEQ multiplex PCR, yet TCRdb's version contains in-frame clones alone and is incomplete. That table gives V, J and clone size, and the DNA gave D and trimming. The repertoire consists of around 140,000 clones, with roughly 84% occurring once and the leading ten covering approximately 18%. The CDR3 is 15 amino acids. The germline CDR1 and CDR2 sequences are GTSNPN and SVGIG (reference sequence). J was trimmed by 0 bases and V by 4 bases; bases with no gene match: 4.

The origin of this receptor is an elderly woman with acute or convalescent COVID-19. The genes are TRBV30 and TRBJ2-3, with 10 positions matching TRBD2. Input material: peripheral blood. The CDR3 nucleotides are TGTGCCTGGAATTTAGCGGGAGGCAGCACAGATACGCAGTATTTT. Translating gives CAWNLAGGSTDTQYF.